The clone carrying this TCR beta chain has ten or more counts. Its cognate antigen is unknown. TCRdb analysed the RACE reads with MiXCR anew, one entry per CDR3 protein. The sample contains about 350,000 distinct CDR3 sequences, 5.5% of which appear only once. The time point was: pre-sensitization, week 0. Treatment reported: therapeutic diphenylcyclopropenone sensitization with weekly scalp DPC. The entry originates in a study of human T cells and chemical hapten exposure. Overall study results and limits: Sensitizing to DPC left TCRs with a frequency above 1 in 1000 unaltered.

This TCR derives from a woman aged 18-29 years with alopecia areata. Some clones in this sample may be carry-over from other donors' samples. This specimen was whole blood, taken in connection with sensitization to the hapten diphenylcyclopropenone (DPC).

CDR3 coding DNA: TGCAGTGCTCCTAAAGGAGGGGGAGTGAACACTGAAGCTTTCTTT. It encodes CSAPKGGGVNTEAFF. The V call is TRBV20-1, the J call TRBJ1-1; TRBD1 is a possible D gene (6 bases). Trimming pared 5 bases from V and 0 bases from J, leaving 16 bases between. From germline, CDR1 is DFQATT and CDR2 SNEGSKA (reference sequence). This CDR3 spans 15 amino acids.